This T cell receptor (beta chain) originates from a study of breast tumors, draining lymph nodes, adjacent tissues. Breast cancer patients provided tissue from their axillary draining lymph nodes. The study's findings and limits: Luminal-like breast cancer showed significantly higher tumor–nontumor repertoire similarity than basal-like. Tumor TCR diversity was below lymph nodes but above nontumor tissue. Tumor T cell lymph node origin was a supported hypothesis, not proven. The data were judged consistent with most tumor T cells coming from lymph node and expanding in tumor.

The germline CDR1 and CDR2 sequences are SGHTA and FQGNSA. The V and J ends lost 5 bases and 5 bases, in that order; junction bases with no gene match: 12. The CDR3 contains 16 residues. A remark on this clonotype: What it binds is not known.

One entry per CDR3 protein, called by TCRdb with MiXCR from the multiplex PCR reads. The sample has 85,000 to 130,000 distinct CDR3 sequences, roughly 33% seen once; the top ten hold approximately 5.3%. Specimen: axillary lymph node tissue. V is TRBV7-2 and J is TRBJ2-3, with TRBD2 identical over 8 bases. The receptor was derived from a female donor with breast cancer. Some clones in this sample may be carry-over from other donors' samples. CDR3 protein: CASSVSPSGGEDTQYF. In DNA, the CDR3 is TGTGCCAGCAGCGTGTCCCCCAGCGGGGGTGAAGATACGCAGTATTTT.